Below are 18 T cell receptor beta chains sequenced from a single sample in a study of T cell clusters in autoimmune cytopenias. Multiplex touch-down PCR amplified TRB using TRB-A and TRB-B pools in one tube. For each CDR3 protein, TCRdb gives one entry from its re-call of the multiplex PCR reads, without DNA. The sample table sets out thousands of distinct CDR3 sequences. Each sample's input was roughly 230 ng genomic DNA, 38,000 or so genome equivalents. Sequencing was carried out using peripheral blood. The source is a human donor with an autoimmune cytopenia or autoimmune hepatitis (not recorded which).

Here the CDR3 reads CASSLRGGTNEKLFF. V usage is TRBV5-1 and J usage is TRBJ1-4; checking the TCRdb D call of TRBD1 is not possible without DNA. This CDR3 region has 15 residues. Germline CDR1 SGHRS, CDR2 YFSETQ.

Judged by frequency, this clonotype is medium-sized (0.01 to 0.1%). V is TRBV30 and J is TRBJ2-3; the D call of TRBD2 rests on TCRdb alone, since no DNA is present to check it. Germline CDR1 is GTSNPN and CDR2 is SVGIG (reference sequence). The CDR3 totals 14 residues. This CDR3 is CAWSVPGGLDTQYF.

This clonotype ranks as medium-sized in terms of frequency. The chain joins TRBV27 to TRBJ1-5; checking the TCRdb D call of TRBD1 is not possible without DNA. The CDR3 is made up of 15 amino acids. Germline lookup yields CDR1 MNHEY and CDR2 SMNVEV (reference sequence). Here the CDR3 reads CASSLIGQGNQPQHF.

This clonotype ranks as medium-sized in terms of frequency. The chain carries TRBV5-4 and TRBJ2-1; TCRdb designates TRBD1, a call that cannot be tested without DNA. The CDR3 is 13 amino acids. CDR1 is SGHNT and CDR2 is YYREEE in the germline V gene (reference sequence). CDR3 residues: CASDRTGMNEQFF. The whole variable domain, remainder taken from reference TRBV5-4 and TRBJ2-1, is ETGVTQSPTHLIKTRGQQVTLRCSSQSGHNTVSWYQQALGQGPQFIFQYYREEENGRGNFPPRFSGLQFPNYSSELNVNALELDDSALYLCASDRTGMNEQFFGPGTRLTVL.

The chain links TRBV7-6 to TRBJ1-3; the TRBD1 assignment by TCRdb is unverifiable without DNA. This CDR3 region has 16 residues. Germline V CDR1 and CDR2: SGHVS, FNYEAQ. CDR3 loop: CASSLSWQGAGNTIYF.

J is TRBJ2-7 and V is TRBV11-2; TCRdb picks TRBD1, but there is no DNA to check that call. Germline CDR1 SGHAT, CDR2 FQNNGV. CDR3 length equals 14 residues. The CDR3 sequence: CASSLAPQVDEQYF.

V and J are TRBV20-1 and TRBJ2-3; absent DNA, TCRdb's TRBD1 call cannot be checked. From germline, CDR1 is DFQATT and CDR2 SNEGSKA (reference sequence). The CDR3 is 12 amino acids. CDR3 loop: CSGTGNTDTQYF.

This chain joins TRBV21-1 and TRBJ1-2; TCRdb picks TRBD1, but there is no DNA to check that call. TRBV21-1 is flagged as a pseudogene. The CDR3 runs to 15 residues. CDR3 sequence reads: CASSESGQRHYGYTF.

This clonotype is identified as medium-sized from frequency. The chain couples TRBV5-4 to TRBJ2-2; TCRdb proposes TRBD2, but this gene call is untestable without DNA. From germline, CDR1 is SGHNT and CDR2 YYREEE (reference sequence). The CDR3 is 17 residues long. The CDR3 spells CASSSEGYKSGAGELFF.

The chain has TRBV20-1 and TRBJ2-3; absent DNA, TCRdb's TRBD1 call cannot be checked. The CDR3 sequence is 13 residues long. Germline assignment: CDR1 DFQATT and CDR2 SNEGSKA (reference sequence). The CDR3 reads CSASNDRSDTQYF.

Frequency places this clonotype as medium-sized. This chain connects TRBV27 to TRBJ2-7; TCRdb designates TRBD1, a call that cannot be tested without DNA. The length of the CDR3 is 12 residues. Germline CDR1 MNHEY, CDR2 SMNVEV (reference sequence). CDR3 in amino acids: CASKGMSLEQYF.

The gene calls are TRBV20-1 and TRBJ2-6. The CDR3 totals 15 residues. Germline values: CDR1 DFQATT, CDR2 SNEGSKA (reference sequence). The CDR3 is CSARDAYSGANVLTF.

Its frequency marks this clonotype as medium-sized. The chain is built from TRBV7-6 and TRBJ2-2; the TRBD1 assignment by TCRdb is unverifiable without DNA. The CDR3 runs to 14 residues. The germline gives CDR1 SGHVS, CDR2 FNYEAQ. The CDR3 here is CASSPSPNTGELFF.

The chain is built from TRBV20-1 and TRBJ2-5; TCRdb indicates TRBD1, and absent DNA this call remains unverified. Per germline, CDR1 DFQATT and CDR2 SNEGSKA (reference sequence). The CDR3 extends over 14 amino acids. This chain's CDR3 is CSARAGMYQETQYF.

The chain carries TRBV12-3 or TRBV12-4 and TRBJ1-5; TCRdb reports TRBD1, a call that lacks DNA to check it against. CDR3 length: 14 residues. CDR3: CASSRPNRRQPQHF.

This clonotype shows up as medium-sized by frequency. The chain combines TRBV19 with TRBJ2-5; TCRdb calls TRBD2, which cannot be checked without DNA. The CDR3 totals 13 residues. Germline CDR1 is LNHDA and CDR2 is SQIVND (reference sequence). The CDR3 region is CASSRGYGETQYF.

The chain recombines TRBV18 with TRBJ1-1; the TCRdb call, TRBD1, lacks DNA for checking. The CDR3 length is 14 residues. Germline CDR1 KGHSH, CDR2 LQKENI. The CDR3: CASSPRRDNTEAFF.

By frequency, this clonotype registers medium-sized (0.01 to 0.1%). V usage is TRBV27 and J usage is TRBJ1-1; TCRdb picks TRBD1, but there is no DNA to check that call. Germline-derived CDR1 and CDR2 are MNHEY and SMNVEV (reference sequence). The CDR3 is 12 amino acids. CDR3 sequence: CASSFGTGKAFF.